This T cell receptor (beta chain) was retrieved from a study of T cell responses to AZD1222 COVID-19 vaccine. Across the study: Analyses pooled second doses at about 4 or about 12 weeks. Broader study findings: No day 14 peak samples; only post-peak repertoires were characterized. Vaccine-associated CD4 TCRs spanned spike, dominant at 160-218 and 743-854.

The data were produced by immunoSEQ multiplex PCR, yet TCRdb's version contains in-frame clones alone and is incomplete. The data show about 180,000 clones, around 90% seen once. As to this clone: The antigen is undetermined.

The sequence was obtained from an adult in good health. This material consisted of peripheral blood, taken on day 0 of AZD1222 vaccination.

The CDR3 nucleotides are TGTGCCAGCAGCTTAGTGGGGACTGGAGTAAGCAATGAGCAGTTCTTC. This translates into CASSLVGTGVSNEQFF. The J gene is TRBJ2-1, the V gene TRBV7-8; tentatively, D is TRBD2 (6 bases). The CDR3 is 16 residues long. In germline, CDR1 is SGHVS, CDR2 FQNEAQ. Trimming left V 1 base short and J 6 bases short, with 16 bases between.